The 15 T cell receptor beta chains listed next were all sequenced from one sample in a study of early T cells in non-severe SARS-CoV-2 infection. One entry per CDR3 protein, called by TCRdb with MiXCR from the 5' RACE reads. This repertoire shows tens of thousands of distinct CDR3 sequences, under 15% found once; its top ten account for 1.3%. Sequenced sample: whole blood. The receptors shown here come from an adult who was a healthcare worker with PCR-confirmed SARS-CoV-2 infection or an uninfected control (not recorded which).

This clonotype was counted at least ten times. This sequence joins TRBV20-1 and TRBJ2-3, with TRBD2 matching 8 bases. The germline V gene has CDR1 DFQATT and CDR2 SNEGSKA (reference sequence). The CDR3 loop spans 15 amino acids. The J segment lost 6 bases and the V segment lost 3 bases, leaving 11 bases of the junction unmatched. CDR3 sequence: CSARLGLGGFDTQYF. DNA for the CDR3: TGCAGTGCTAGGCTGGGACTAGGGGGATTTGATACGCAGTATTTT.

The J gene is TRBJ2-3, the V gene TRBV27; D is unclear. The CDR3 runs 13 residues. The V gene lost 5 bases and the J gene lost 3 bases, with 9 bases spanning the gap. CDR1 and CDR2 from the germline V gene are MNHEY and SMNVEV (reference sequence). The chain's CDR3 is CASSPLTTDTQYF. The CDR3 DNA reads TGTGCCAGCAGTCCGCTGACGACAGATACGCAGTATTTT.

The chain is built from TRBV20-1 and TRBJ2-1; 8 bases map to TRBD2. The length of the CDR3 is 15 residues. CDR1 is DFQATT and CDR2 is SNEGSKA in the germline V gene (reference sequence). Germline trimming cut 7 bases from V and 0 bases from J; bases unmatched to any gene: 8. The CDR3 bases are TGCAGTGTGAGCGGGGGCTTTAGCTCCTACAATGAGCAGTTCTTC. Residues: CSVSGGFSSYNEQFF.

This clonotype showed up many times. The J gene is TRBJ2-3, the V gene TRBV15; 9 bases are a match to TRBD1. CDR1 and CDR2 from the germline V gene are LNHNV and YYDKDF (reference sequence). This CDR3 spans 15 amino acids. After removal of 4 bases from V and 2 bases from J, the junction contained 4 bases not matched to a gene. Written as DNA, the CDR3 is TGTGCCACCAGCACCCGGACAGGGGACACAGATACGCAGTATTTT. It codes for CATSTRTGDTDTQYF.

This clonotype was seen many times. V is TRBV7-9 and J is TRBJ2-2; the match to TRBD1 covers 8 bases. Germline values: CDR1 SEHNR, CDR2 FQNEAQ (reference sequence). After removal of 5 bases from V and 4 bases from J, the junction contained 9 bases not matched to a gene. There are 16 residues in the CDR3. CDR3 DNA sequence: TGTGCCAGCAGCATCAGACAGGGGTTTGTCACCGGGGAGCTGTTTTTT. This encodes CASSIRQGFVTGELFF.

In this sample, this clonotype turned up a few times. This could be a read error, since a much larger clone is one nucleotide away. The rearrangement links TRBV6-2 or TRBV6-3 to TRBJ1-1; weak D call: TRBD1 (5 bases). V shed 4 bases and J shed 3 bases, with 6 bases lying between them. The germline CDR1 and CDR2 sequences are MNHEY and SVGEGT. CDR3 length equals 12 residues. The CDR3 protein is CASSWGYTEAFF. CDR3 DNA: TGTGCCAGCAGTTGGGGGTACACTGAAGCTTTCTTT.

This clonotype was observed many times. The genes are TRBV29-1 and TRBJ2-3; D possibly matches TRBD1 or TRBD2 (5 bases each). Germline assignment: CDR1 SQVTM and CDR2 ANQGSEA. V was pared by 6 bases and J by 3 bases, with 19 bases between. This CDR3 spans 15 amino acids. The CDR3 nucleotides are TGCAGCGTCCCCCGTCGAGGGGACCTTACAGATACGCAGTATTTT. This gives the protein CSVPRRGDLTDTQYF.

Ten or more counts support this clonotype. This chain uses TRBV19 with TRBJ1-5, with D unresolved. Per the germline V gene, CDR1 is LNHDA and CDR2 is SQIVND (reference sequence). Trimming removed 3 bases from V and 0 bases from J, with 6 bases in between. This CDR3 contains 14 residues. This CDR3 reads CASSIEFSNQPQHF. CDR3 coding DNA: TGTGCCAGTAGTATTGAGTTTAGCAATCAGCCCCAGCATTTT.

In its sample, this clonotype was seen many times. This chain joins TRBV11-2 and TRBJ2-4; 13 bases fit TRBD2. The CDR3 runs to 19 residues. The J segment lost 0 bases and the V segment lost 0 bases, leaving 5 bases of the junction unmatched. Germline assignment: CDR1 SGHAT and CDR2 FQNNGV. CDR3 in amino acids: CASSLDPGTSGIAKNIQYF. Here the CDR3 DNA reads TGTGCCAGCAGCTTAGATCCCGGGACTAGCGGGATAGCCAAAAACATTCAGTACTTC.

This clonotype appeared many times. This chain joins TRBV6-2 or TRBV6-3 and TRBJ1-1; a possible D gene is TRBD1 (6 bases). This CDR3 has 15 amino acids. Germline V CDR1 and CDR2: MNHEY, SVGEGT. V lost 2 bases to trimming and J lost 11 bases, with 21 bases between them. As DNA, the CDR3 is TGTGCCAGCAGTTACCCCAGCCAATCGGGGGCGAGTGCTTTCTTT. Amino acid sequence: CASSYPSQSGASAFF.

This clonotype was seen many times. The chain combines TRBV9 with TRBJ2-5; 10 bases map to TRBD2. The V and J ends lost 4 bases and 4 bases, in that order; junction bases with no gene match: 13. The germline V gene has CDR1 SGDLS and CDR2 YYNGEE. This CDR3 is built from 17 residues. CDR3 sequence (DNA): TGTGCCAGCAGCCCCGGGGAAGCGGGGGGGTCGCGAGAGACCCAGTACTTC. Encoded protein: CASSPGEAGGSRETQYF.

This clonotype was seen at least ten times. This chain's CDR3 is CASSPGLAGYEQYF. The CDR3 DNA reads as TGCGCCAGCAGCCCGGGACTAGCGGGATACGAGCAGTACTTC. The chain is built from TRBV5-1 and TRBJ2-7; 13 nucleotides line up with TRBD2. This CDR3 is 14 amino acids long. Germline CDR1 and CDR2: SGHRS and YFSETQ. The trim removed 4 bases at V and 4 bases at J, leaving 2 bases unmatched.

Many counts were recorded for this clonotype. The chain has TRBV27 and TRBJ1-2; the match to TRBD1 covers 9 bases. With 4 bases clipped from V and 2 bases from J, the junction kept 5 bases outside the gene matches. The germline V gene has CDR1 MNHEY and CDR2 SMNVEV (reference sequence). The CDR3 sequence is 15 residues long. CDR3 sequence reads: CASSSPGQGNYGYTF. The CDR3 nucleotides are TGTGCCAGCAGTTCCCCCGGACAGGGGAACTATGGCTACACCTTC.

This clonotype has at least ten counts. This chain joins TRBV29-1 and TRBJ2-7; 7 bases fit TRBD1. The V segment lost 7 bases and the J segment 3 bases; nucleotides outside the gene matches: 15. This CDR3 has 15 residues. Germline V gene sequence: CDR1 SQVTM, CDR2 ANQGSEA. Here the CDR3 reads CSARTGTDLFYEQYF. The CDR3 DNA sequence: TGCAGCGCCAGAACCGGGACAGACTTATTCTACGAGCAGTACTTC.

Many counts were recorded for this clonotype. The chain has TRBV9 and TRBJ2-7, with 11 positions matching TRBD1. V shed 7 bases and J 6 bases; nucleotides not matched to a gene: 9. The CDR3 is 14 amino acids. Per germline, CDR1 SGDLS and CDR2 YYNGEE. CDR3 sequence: CASGGVDRGREQYF. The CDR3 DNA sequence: TGTGCCAGCGGGGGCGTGGACAGGGGGCGCGAGCAGTACTTC.